What follows describes a single T cell receptor (beta chain). Original processing methods: It was from reference gene primer amplification that nucleated cell counts were estimated. Profiling relied on immunoSEQ multiplex PCR, and the TCRdb table lists in-frame clones only, not all of them. Clonal size and the V and J genes are those of that table, whereas D and trimming came from the DNA. This table holds about 100,000 clones, around 85% found once. This CDR3 comprises 13 residues. Trimming removed 6 bases from V and 3 bases from J; junction bases left unmatched: 4. Germline values: CDR1 MNHEY, CDR2 SVGEGT. This specimen comes from a study of blood T cell repertoires in COVID-19.

V is TRBV6-2 or TRBV6-3 and J is TRBJ2-7, with 8 nucleotides matching TRBD1. The source of this sequence is a human donor in a cohort sampled during active COVID-19. The sample comprised peripheral blood. CDR3 residues: CASSRDRIYEQYF. CDR3 DNA: TGTGCCAGCAGCCGGGACAGGATCTACGAGCAGTACTTC.